The 31 T cell receptor beta chains below come from one sample, sequenced in a study of cytomegalovirus exposure and HLA in healthy donors. Amplification used 60 Vbeta primers and 13 Jbeta primers. Profiling relied on immunoSEQ multiplex PCR, and the TCRdb table lists in-frame clones only, not all of them. There are 150,000 or so clones in the sample; approximately 80% occur only once, and 13% lies in the top ten. Sequenced sample: PBMCs. These receptors originate from a man between 25 and 39 years old in good health and CMV-seropositive.

The rearrangement links TRBV18 to TRBJ2-3; no firm D call. CDR3 length: 17 residues. CDR1 and CDR2 (germline): KGHSH, LQKENI. Trimming shortened V by 3 bases and J by 1 base, and 17 bases separated the two germline ends. The CDR3 spells CASSPVRSSLGTDTQYF. CDR3 in DNA: TGTGCCAGCTCACCCGTTCGATCGAGTCTTGGCACAGATACGCAGTATTTT.

This chain links TRBV30 with TRBJ1-1; weak D call: TRBD1 (5 bases). From germline, CDR1 is GTSNPN and CDR2 SVGIG (reference sequence). Trimming left V 1 base short and J 4 bases short, with 10 bases between. The CDR3 is 13 amino acids. The CDR3 bases are TGTGCCTGGAGTGACAGGAGTGTCACTGAAGCTTTCTTT. Protein product: CAWSDRSVTEAFF.

The CDR3 loop reads CASSGDNFSSKNIQYF. CDR3 sequence (DNA): TGTGCCAGCAGTGGTGACAACTTCTCATCCAAAAACATTCAGTACTTC. The J gene is TRBJ2-4, the V gene TRBV6-1, with unresolved D. V was shortened by 4 bases and J by 2 bases, with 15 bases between the two germline ends. CDR3 length: 16 residues. Germline CDR1 is MNHNS and CDR2 is SASEGT.

The V call is TRBV28, the J call TRBJ2-7, with 9 bases matching TRBD1. This CDR3 contains 13 residues. After removal of 5 bases from V and 5 bases from J, the junction contained 4 bases not matched to a gene. From germline, CDR1 is MDHEN and CDR2 SYDVKM. In DNA form, the CDR3 reads TGTGCCAGCAGTATGGGACAGGGCCACGAGCAGTACTTC. It yields the protein CASSMGQGHEQYF.

The J gene is TRBJ1-5, the V gene TRBV25-1; maybe TRBD1 (6 bases). Per the germline V gene, CDR1 is MGHDK and CDR2 is SYGVNS. Trimming took 2 bases from V and 7 from J, leaving 12 bases between them. The CDR3 length is 14 residues. The CDR3 reads CASSEPGEGQPQHF. The CDR3 DNA sequence: TGTGCCAGCAGTGAACCAGGGGAAGGACAGCCCCAGCATTTT.

This chain links TRBV9 with TRBJ2-5; 9 bases map to TRBD1. The CDR3 sequence is 15 residues long. With 0 bases clipped from V and 4 bases from J, the junction kept 4 bases outside the gene matches. Germline loops: CDR1 SGDLS, CDR2 YYNGEE. This CDR3 reads CASSVAETGGETQYF. The CDR3 DNA reads as TGTGCCAGCAGCGTAGCAGAGACAGGGGGAGAGACCCAGTACTTC.

This clone turned up a few times. Other DNA sequences from this sample encode an identical CDR3 as well. The rearrangement links TRBV6-6 to TRBJ2-7; unclear D gene. Germline assignment: CDR1 MNHNY and CDR2 SVGAGI (reference sequence). The V gene lost 9 bases and the J gene lost 3 bases, with 9 bases spanning the gap. The CDR3 sequence is 11 residues long. Here the CDR3 reads CASLSGYEQYF. CDR3 coding DNA: TGTGCCAGTCTGTCAGGCTACGAGCAGTACTTC.

CDR3 nucleotides: TGCGCCAGCAGCCCCGATCCTCTAGGATCCGGGGAGCTGTTTTTT. Translation: CASSPDPLGSGELFF. The chain is built from TRBV10-1 and TRBJ2-2; D gene ambiguous. From germline, CDR1 is WNHNN and CDR2 SYGVQD (reference sequence). The CDR3 is made up of 15 amino acids. V lost 6 bases and J 6 bases, leaving 17 bases between the germline ends.

This clone occurred a few times. The gene calls are TRBV2 and TRBJ1-4; 8 positions agree with TRBD1. This CDR3 has 14 residues. After removal of 3 bases from V and 6 bases from J, the junction contained 3 bases not matched to a gene. CDR1 and CDR2 (germline): SNHLY, FYNNEI. As DNA, the CDR3 is TGTGCCAGCAGTGACGGACAGGGCTATGAAAAACTGTTTTTT. Residues: CASSDGQGYEKLFF.

This chain uses TRBV27 with TRBJ2-1, with 9 bases lining up with TRBD1. Germline values: CDR1 MNHEY, CDR2 SMNVEV (reference sequence). V was clipped by 5 bases and J by 6 bases; unmatched bases: 11. The CDR3 runs to 16 residues. CDR3 nucleotide sequence: TGTGCCAGCAGTCCCCTGGGACAGGGAGTAGGCAATGAGCAGTTCTTC. Translation: CASSPLGQGVGNEQFF.

The J gene is TRBJ2-3, the V gene TRBV7-3; 8 bases match TRBD2. V lost 5 bases to trimming and J lost 4 bases; unmatched junction nucleotides: 11. The length of the CDR3 is 16 residues. The germline gives CDR1 SGHTA, CDR2 FQGTGA. CDR3 protein: CASSPRGAGVSDTQYF. CDR3 coding DNA: TGTGCCAGCAGCCCCCGTGGAGCGGGAGTGTCAGATACGCAGTATTTT. The full variable domain, completed using reference TRBV7-3 and TRBJ2-3, is GAGVSQTPSNKVTEKGKYVELRCDPISGHTALYWYRQSLGQGPEFLIYFQGTGAADDSGLPNDRFFAVRPEGSVSTLKIQRTERGDSAVYLCASSPRGAGVSDTQYFGPGTRLTVL.

J is TRBJ2-3 and V is TRBV4-2, with TRBD2 identical over 7 bases. Germline assignment: CDR1 LGHNA and CDR2 YNFKEQ. The V gene end was trimmed by 0 bases and the J gene end by 8 bases; junction bases not matched to a gene: 20. CDR3 length: 19 residues. DNA for the CDR3: TGTGCCAGCAGCCAAGAGCGAGGATGGAGCGGGGCCCAGCGGGGTACGCAGTATTTT. Its translation: CASSQERGWSGAQRGTQYF.

The rearrangement joins TRBV5-1 to TRBJ2-1, with 11 positions matching TRBD2. Germline V CDR1 and CDR2: SGHRS, YFSETQ. The V and J ends lost 4 bases and 7 bases, in that order; junction bases with no gene match: 7. The CDR3 runs to 15 residues. In nucleotides, the CDR3 is TGCGCCAGCAGCGCCCTAGCGGGAGGTTTAAATGAGCAGTTCTTC. Its translation is CASSALAGGLNEQFF.

The chain uses TRBV25-1 and TRBJ2-5; TRBD2 matches at 8 bases. Germline V gene data show CDR1 as MGHDK and CDR2 as SYGVNS. V lost 0 bases and J lost 4; bases outside the gene matches: 10. The CDR3 runs to 17 residues. The CDR3 coding sequence is TGTGCCAGCAGTGAATATCGTGGGGCGGGAGGAGGAGAGACCCAGTACTTC. Translation gives CASSEYRGAGGGETQYF.

The V call is TRBV5-4, the J call TRBJ1-2; TRBD1 aligns across 9 bases. The CDR3 totals 13 residues. The junction had 3 bases not matched to a gene; V was cut back by 3 bases and J by 6 bases. Per the germline V gene, CDR1 is SGHNT and CDR2 is YYREEE (reference sequence). The CDR3 loop is CASSSGQGNGYTF. The CDR3 nucleotides read TGTGCCAGCAGCTCTGGACAGGGGAATGGCTACACCTTC. The full variable domain, with the rest looked up from reference TRBV5-4 and TRBJ1-2, is ETGVTQSPTHLIKTRGQQVTLRCSSQSGHNTVSWYQQALGQGPQFIFQYYREEENGRGNFPPRFSGLQFPNYSSELNVNALELDDSALYLCASSSGQGNGYTFGSGTRLTVV.

This clone was recorded only once. This chain joins TRBV7-2 and TRBJ2-3, with D possibly TRBD1 on 5 matching bases. This CDR3 spans 15 amino acids. Germline V CDR1 and CDR2: SGHTA, FQGNSA. V lost 4 bases and J lost 2, with 13 bases in between. For the CDR3, the DNA is TGTGCCAGCAGCTCCCGACAGACCATCACAGATACGCAGTATTTT. Protein: CASSSRQTITDTQYF.

J is TRBJ2-1 and V is TRBV7-8; the D is unclear. The CDR3 runs 13 residues. Germline lookup yields CDR1 SGHVS and CDR2 FQNEAQ. V was pared by 1 base and J by 8 bases, with 9 bases between. The CDR3 loop is CASSLVVGYEQFF. The CDR3 DNA sequence: TGTGCCAGCAGCTTAGTAGTGGGCTATGAGCAGTTCTTC. The whole variable domain, remainder taken from reference TRBV7-8 and TRBJ2-1, is GAGVSQSPRYKVAKRGQDVALRCDPISGHVSLFWYQQALGQGPEFLTYFQNEAQLDKSGLPSDRFFAERPEGSVSTLKIQRTQQEDSAVYLCASSLVVGYEQFFGPGTRLTVL.

The chain has TRBV28 and TRBJ2-7; D may be TRBD2 (6 bases). This CDR3 has 14 residues. Germline V gene lookup returns CDR1 MDHEN and CDR2 SYDVKM. V shed 2 bases and J shed 0 bases, with 8 bases lying between them. The CDR3 coding sequence is TGTGCCAGCAGTTTAGGCGGGATCTCCTACGAGCAGTACTTC. Its protein product is CASSLGGISYEQYF.

The V and J genes are TRBV5-1 and TRBJ2-7, with D perhaps TRBD1 (5 bases). The CDR3 consists of 14 residues. V was cut by 0 bases and J by 0 bases, with 7 bases left in between. Germline V gene sequence: CDR1 SGHRS, CDR2 YFSETQ. CDR3 nucleotides: TGCGCCAGCAGCTTGGCCGGACACTCCTACGAGCAGTACTTC. As protein: CASSLAGHSYEQYF.

The gene calls are TRBV9 and TRBJ2-3; 9 bases fit TRBD1. J lost 5 bases, V lost 0 bases, and 10 bases had no gene match. The CDR3 runs to 17 residues. Germline CDR1 is SGDLS and CDR2 is YYNGEE. This CDR3 reads CASSVEGQGRLGDTQYF. DNA of the CDR3: TGTGCCAGCAGCGTAGAGGGACAGGGAAGGCTTGGAGATACGCAGTATTTT.

The genes are TRBV18 and TRBJ2-2; D ambiguous. This CDR3 has 15 residues. Trimming removed 3 bases at V and 1 base at J, with 9 bases between. The V gene's germline CDR1 is KGHSH and CDR2 LQKENI. CDR3 protein: CASSPPRQNTGELFF. CDR3 nucleotides: TGTGCCAGCTCACCGCCGCGACAGAACACCGGGGAGCTGTTTTTT.

The V and J genes are TRBV5-1 and TRBJ2-2; D remains unclear. The CDR3 is 16 amino acids. V was clipped by 0 bases and J by 4 bases, with 13 bases between them. In germline, CDR1 is SGHRS, CDR2 YFSETQ. In DNA form, the CDR3 reads TGCGCCAGCAGCTTGGACAGCTCTTCTGGCACCGGGGAGCTGTTTTTT. Protein product: CASSLDSSSGTGELFF.

This clone has a handful of counts. CDR3 region: CATSRVSRQGVYGYTF. CDR3 in DNA: TGTGCCACCAGCAGAGTATCGAGACAGGGGGTTTATGGCTACACCTTC. The J gene is TRBJ1-2, the V gene TRBV15; TRBD1 matches at 9 bases. The J segment lost 5 bases and the V segment lost 1 base, leaving 8 bases of the junction unmatched. Germline-derived CDR1 and CDR2 are LNHNV and YYDKDF (reference sequence). CDR3 size: 16 residues.

Here the CDR3 reads CASRQGLANSNEQFF. CDR3 nucleotides: TGTGCCAGCAGGCAGGGACTAGCTAATAGCAATGAGCAGTTCTTC. The chain has TRBV7-9 and TRBJ2-1; the match to TRBD2 covers 9 bases. The CDR3 is made up of 15 amino acids. J gave up 6 bases and V 6 bases, and 9 bases lay outside the gene matches. In germline, CDR1 is SEHNR, CDR2 FQNEAQ (reference sequence). Supplemented by reference TRBV7-9 and TRBJ2-1, the full variable domain reads DTGVSQNPRHKITKRGQNVTFRCDPISEHNRLYWYRQTLGQGPEFLTYFQNEAQLEKSRLLSDRFSAERPKGSFSTLEIQRTEQGDSAMYLCASRQGLANSNEQFFGPGTRLTVL.

This clone has just a few counts. The rearrangement joins TRBV6-5 to TRBJ2-1; 8 bases agree with TRBD2. J gave up 9 bases and V 7 bases, and 11 bases lay outside the gene matches. Germline CDR1 reads MNHEY; CDR2 reads SVGAGI. CDR3 length equals 14 residues. The CDR3 DNA follows: TGTGCCAGCAATCTAGAAGCGGGAGTAGGTGAGCAGTTCTTC. Translation: CASNLEAGVGEQFF.

The genes are TRBV29-1 and TRBJ2-6, with a tentative D call TRBD1 (5 bases). V gave up 6 bases and J gave up 0 bases, with 15 bases separating them. The germline CDR1 and CDR2 sequences are SQVTM and ANQGSEA. The CDR3 is 16 residues long. The CDR3 sequence is CSVGTQETSGANVLTF. The CDR3 nucleotides read TGCAGCGTAGGAACACAGGAAACCTCTGGGGCCAACGTCCTGACTTTC. Together with reference TRBV29-1 and TRBJ2-6, the CDR3 gives the full variable domain: SAVISQKPSRDICQRGTSLTIQCQVDSQVTMMFWYRQQPGQSLTLIATANQGSEATYESGFVIDKFPISRPNLTFSTLTVSNMSPEDSSIYLCSVGTQETSGANVLTFGAGSRLTVL.

V and J are TRBV11-2 and TRBJ2-5; D uncertain. Germline loops: CDR1 SGHAT, CDR2 FQNNGV. Trimming stripped 0 bases from V and 1 base from J, with 6 bases between. This CDR3 has 14 amino acids. CDR3 coding DNA: TGTGCCAGCAGCTTAGATTTCATCCAAGAGACCCAGTACTTC. Its protein is CASSLDFIQETQYF.

The gene calls are TRBV28 and TRBJ2-2, with TRBD1 matching over 7 bases. There are 14 residues in the CDR3. Losses at the gene ends were 7 bases for V and 3 bases for J; bases not matched to a gene: 5. Germline CDR1 is MDHEN and CDR2 is SYDVKM. Written as DNA, the CDR3 is TGTGCCAGCATTTCGGGACAGCACACCGGGGAGCTGTTTTTT. Translated, it gives CASISGQHTGELFF.

J is TRBJ2-5 and V is TRBV2, with D perhaps TRBD2 (5 bases). CDR1 and CDR2 (germline): SNHLY, FYNNEI. The CDR3 extends over 14 amino acids. V was trimmed by 1 base and J by 7 bases, leaving 13 bases between them. The CDR3, as DNA: TGTGCCAGCAGTGAAGGATTCCGGGATGGGACCCAGTACTTC. This encodes CASSEGFRDGTQYF.

This rearrangement joins TRBV6-5 to TRBJ2-5; perhaps TRBD2 as D (6 bases). The CDR3 covers 14 residues. With 0 bases removed from V and 5 bases from J, the gap between germline ends came to 10 bases. Germline CDR1 is MNHEY and CDR2 is SVGAGI. The CDR3 region has the DNA TGTGCCAGCAGTTACTCGAGGAGGGTGGAGACCCAGTACTTC. It codes for CASSYSRRVETQYF.

The V call is TRBV18, the J call TRBJ1-1; TRBD1 matches at 9 bases. Per the germline V gene, CDR1 is KGHSH and CDR2 is LQKENI. V trimming: 2 bases; J trimming: 3 bases; junction bases outside the gene matches: 4. The CDR3 is 15 amino acids. The CDR3 sequence is CASSPSRDRDTEAFF. For the CDR3, the DNA is TGTGCCAGCTCACCATCAAGGGACAGGGACACTGAAGCTTTCTTT.